This note documents a single T cell receptor (beta chain) sequence. The data originate from a study of blood T cell repertoires in COVID-19. TCRdb's copy holds only in-frame clones and misses some; the assay was immunoSEQ multiplex PCR. This sample has 250,000 to 400,000 clones, with over 85% found just once. The CDR3 is made up of 13 amino acids. The germline V gene encodes CDR1 MNHEY and CDR2 SMNVEV (reference sequence). V lost 4 bases to trimming and J lost 4 bases, with 10 bases between them. The receptor was derived from a man in his sixties who had recovered from COVID-19. The sequencing sample was made of PBMCs or T cells enriched from blood (not recorded which). The V and J genes are TRBV27 and TRBJ1-1; possibly TRBD1 for D (6 bases). The CDR3: CASSSQGGTEAFF. CDR3 nucleotide sequence: TGTGCCAGCAGTTCACAGGGTGGCACTGAAGCTTTCTTT.